These 26 T cell receptor beta chains were sequenced from one sample in a study of identical twins. TCRdb fed the 5' RACE reads into MiXCR, producing one record per CDR3 protein. The sample yields 200,000 to 300,000 distinct CDR3 sequences, approximately 7.8% seen once. These same data were also listed under a study on yellow fever vaccine responses in identical twins.

Sequenced input: CD8+ T cells sorted from blood. Every receptor here comes from a woman younger than 30 in good health.

Ten or more counts support this clonotype. V gene TRBV7-7 combines with J gene TRBJ1-2, with D possibly TRBD1 on 6 matching bases. Trimming left V 1 base short and J 4 bases short, with 13 bases between. CDR1 is SSHAT and CDR2 is FNYEAQ in the germline V gene (reference sequence). The CDR3 has 15 residues. The CDR3 DNA reads TGTGCCAGCAGCTTAGTTGGCAGGGGTCCCTATGGCTACACCTTC. Its protein product is CASSLVGRGPYGYTF.

The rearrangement uses TRBV10-3 and TRBJ1-1, with D hard to call. Germline loops: CDR1 ENHRY, CDR2 SYGVKD. Trimming left V 4 bases short and J 4 bases short, with 13 bases between. The CDR3 is 14 amino acids. The CDR3 DNA reads TGTGCCATCAGTGCCCTTTCAAAGAGCACTGAAGCTTTCTTT. Translated: CAISALSKSTEAFF.

This clonotype was detected a few times. The chain employs TRBV9 and TRBJ2-7; the D gene is possibly TRBD1 (6 bases). This CDR3 contains 14 residues. Germline values: CDR1 SGDLS, CDR2 YYNGEE. V dropped 0 bases and J dropped 3 bases, with 10 bases sitting between them. CDR3 nucleotide sequence: TGTGCCAGCAGCGTAGGGGGCAGGGGCTACGAGCAGTACTTC. Translation gives CASSVGGRGYEQYF.

This clonotype was seen a handful of times. This chain connects TRBV4-1 to TRBJ2-5; D call uncertain. The CDR3 is made up of 15 amino acids. Trimming took off 0 bases at V and 1 base at J, with 9 bases between the two ends. The germline gives CDR1 MGHRA, CDR2 YSYEKL. CDR3 residues: CASSQDISIQETQYF. The CDR3 region has the DNA TGCGCCAGCAGCCAAGATATATCTATCCAAGAGACCCAGTACTTC.

The chain joins TRBV29-1 to TRBJ2-7; 9 bases align to TRBD1. The germline CDR1 and CDR2 sequences are SQVTM and ANQGSEA. After removal of 4 bases from V and 4 bases from J, the junction contained 11 bases not matched to a gene. The CDR3 is made up of 15 amino acids. Written as DNA, the CDR3 is TGCAGCGTTGCCCTTCCCGGGACAGGGATATACGAGCAGTACTTC. It encodes CSVALPGTGIYEQYF.

The chain recombines TRBV7-9 with TRBJ2-4; D might be TRBD1 or TRBD2, each matching 5 bases. The CDR3 has 15 amino acids. Trimming shortened V by 5 bases and J by 2 bases, and 13 bases separated the two germline ends. Germline CDR1 SEHNR, CDR2 FQNEAQ (reference sequence). In DNA form, the CDR3 reads TGTGCCAGCAGCGCCTCAGGGAGATCCAAAAACATTCAGTACTTC. Its protein product is CASSASGRSKNIQYF.

This clonotype was counted at least ten times. The CDR3 loop reads CASSLNPWERLNTEAFF. Here the CDR3 DNA reads TGTGCCAGCAGCTTAAACCCCTGGGAGAGACTGAACACTGAAGCTTTCTTT. The V gene is TRBV11-2, the J gene TRBJ1-1; D unclear. The CDR3 has 17 residues. CDR1 SGHAT and CDR2 FQNNGV come from the germline V gene. V was cut by 2 bases and J by 0 bases, with 16 bases left in between.

This clonotype was seen a handful of times. The gene calls are TRBV20-1 and TRBJ2-1; a possible D gene is TRBD2 (6 bases). Germline lookup yields CDR1 DFQATT and CDR2 SNEGSKA (reference sequence). V was cut by 1 base and J by 4 bases, with 17 bases left in between. This CDR3 is built from 16 residues. The CDR3 DNA follows: TGCAGTGCTAGAGCGGTGGGTAGCGGAAGGTACAATGAGCAGTTCTTC. This gives the protein CSARAVGSGRYNEQFF.

This clonotype has a handful of counts. CDR3: CSARNGEGRDSETQYF. The DNA of the CDR3 is TGCAGTGCTAGGAACGGGGAGGGACGGGATTCTGAGACCCAGTACTTC. The chain uses TRBV20-1 and TRBJ2-5; 7 bases align to TRBD2. Germline trimming cut 3 bases from V and 5 bases from J; bases unmatched to any gene: 15. Germline V gene sequence: CDR1 DFQATT, CDR2 SNEGSKA (reference sequence). The length of the CDR3 is 16 residues.

This clonotype was seen repeatedly, ten times or more. V usage is TRBV20-1 and J usage is TRBJ2-7; D is unresolved. The CDR3 spans 15 residues. In germline, CDR1 is DFQATT, CDR2 SNEGSKA (reference sequence). Trimming pared 3 bases from V and 2 bases from J, leaving 17 bases between. The CDR3 sequence: CSASGDRQAPYEQYV. The CDR3 bases are TGCAGTGCTAGTGGCGACCGGCAGGCCCCCTACGAGCAGTACGTC.

This clonotype came up many times. The CDR3 here is CATSMSRALQETQYF. DNA of the CDR3: TGTGCCACCAGCATGTCGAGGGCCTTACAAGAGACCCAGTACTTC. The chain is built from TRBV15 and TRBJ2-5; D is possibly TRBD2 (5 bases). V was clipped by 4 bases and J by 2 bases, with 14 bases between them. In germline, CDR1 is LNHNV, CDR2 YYDKDF (reference sequence). This CDR3 region has 15 residues.

This clonotype appeared many times. V usage is TRBV6-2 or TRBV6-3 and J usage is TRBJ2-1, with a possible D match to TRBD1 (6 bases). V dropped 6 bases and J dropped 2 bases, with 8 bases sitting between them. CDR1 and CDR2 (germline): MNHEY, SVGEGT. This CDR3 contains 13 residues. The CDR3 DNA reads as TGTGCCAGCAGGAGGGGGACCTACAATGAGCAGTTCTTC. The encoded protein is CASRRGTYNEQFF.

Many counts were recorded for this clonotype. CDR3 loop: CASIAGANTGELFF. CDR3 DNA sequence: TGTGCCAGCATAGCGGGGGCGAACACCGGGGAGCTGTTTTTT. The chain couples TRBV12-3 or TRBV12-4 to TRBJ2-2, with 9 bases identical to TRBD2. V trimming: 7 bases; J trimming: 0 bases; junction bases outside the gene matches: 0. The CDR3 has 14 amino acids.

In its sample, this clonotype was seen a few times. The chain couples TRBV10-2 to TRBJ1-5, with 8 bases lining up with TRBD1. Germline V gene lookup returns CDR1 WSHSY and CDR2 SAAADI. This CDR3 is built from 15 residues. Germline trimming cut 2 bases from V and 2 bases from J; bases unmatched to any gene: 2. The CDR3: CASSETDRGNQPQHF. The CDR3 DNA reads TGCGCCAGCAGTGAGACGGACAGGGGCAATCAGCCCCAGCATTTT.

V is TRBV12-3 or TRBV12-4 and J is TRBJ2-7; no firm D call. V shed 1 base and J shed 6 bases, with 10 bases lying between them. This CDR3 spans 13 amino acids. CDR3 coding DNA: TGTGCCAGCAGTTTAGGACTCCCTGGCGAGCAGTACTTC. As protein: CASSLGLPGEQYF.

This clonotype was seen ten or more times. V and J are TRBV12-3 or TRBV12-4 and TRBJ2-7; D not resolved. This CDR3 is 14 amino acids long. Trimming cost V 6 bases and J 1 base, with 13 bases left between them. The CDR3, as DNA: TGTGCCAGCAGCGACCGGTGTGGTTCCTACGAGCAGTACGTC. Amino acids: CASSDRCGSYEQYV.

This clonotype turned up a few times. The rearrangement links TRBV12-3 or TRBV12-4 to TRBJ1-2; D is undetermined. The CDR3 spans 13 residues. Trimming removed 4 bases at V and 8 bases at J, with 14 bases between. The CDR3 reads CASSSQVGDGYTF. CDR3 bases: TGTGCCAGCAGTTCGCAGGTGGGTGACGGCTACACCTTC.

The chain links TRBV11-2 to TRBJ2-5; 7 nucleotides align to TRBD2. CDR3 size: 16 residues. Unmatched junction bases numbered 10, after V lost 1 base and J lost 5 bases. Germline-derived CDR1 and CDR2 are SGHAT and FQNNGV. The CDR3 sequence is CASSLVGTTPGETQYF. CDR3 nucleotide sequence: TGTGCCAGCAGCTTAGTCGGGACTACCCCCGGGGAGACCCAGTACTTC.

This clonotype was found a few times. The V gene is TRBV20-1, the J gene TRBJ2-5; D remains unclear. The CDR3 runs 13 residues. Germline values: CDR1 DFQATT, CDR2 SNEGSKA (reference sequence). Deletions cut 0 bases from V and 5 bases from J, with 10 bases between. CDR3 DNA: TGCAGTGCTAGAGATGGCCAGATGGAGACCCAGTACTTC. This codes for CSARDGQMETQYF.

The V call is TRBV7-9, the J call TRBJ2-2; D is uncertain. Germline CDR1 SEHNR, CDR2 FQNEAQ (reference sequence). The length of the CDR3 is 11 residues. V was shortened by 8 bases and J by 6 bases, with 7 bases between the two germline ends. Written as DNA, the CDR3 is TGTGCCAGCGCCGATTCCGGGGAGCTGTTTTTT. It translates to CASADSGELFF.

This clonotype was seen more than once but under ten times. The chain employs TRBV28 and TRBJ2-2; tentative D call: TRBD2 (5 bases). The CDR3 totals 15 residues. Germline assignment: CDR1 MDHEN and CDR2 SYDVKM. Trimming took off 6 bases at V and 1 base at J, with 12 bases between the two ends. CDR3 in DNA: TGTGCCAGCAGCACCGGACTGGAGAACACCGGGGAGCTGTTTTTT. Amino acids: CASSTGLENTGELFF. Combining the CDR3 with reference TRBV28 and TRBJ2-2 gives the whole variable domain DVKVTQSSRYLVKRTGEKVFLECVQDMDHENMFWYRQDPGLGLRLIYFSYDVKMKEKGDIPEGYSVSREKKERFSLILESASTNQTSMYLCASSTGLENTGELFFGEGSRLTVL.

This clonotype has just a few counts. The chain recombines TRBV20-1 with TRBJ2-1; TRBD2 is a possible D gene (6 bases). Germline loops: CDR1 DFQATT, CDR2 SNEGSKA (reference sequence). CDR3 length: 15 residues. Trimming took off 0 bases at V and 7 bases at J, with 16 bases between the two ends. CDR3 loop: CSARDGPRLVNEQFF. CDR3 DNA: TGCAGTGCTAGAGATGGTCCTAGACTAGTTAATGAGCAGTTCTTC.

The chain combines TRBV7-9 with TRBJ2-1; no reliable D call. Per the germline V gene, CDR1 is SEHNR and CDR2 is FQNEAQ (reference sequence). The CDR3 length is 17 residues. V lost 3 bases, J lost 0 bases, and 15 bases lay in between. The DNA for the CDR3 is TGTGCCAGCAGCTTTCCTCGGACGAAAAGCTCCTACAATGAGCAGTTCTTC. Its translation: CASSFPRTKSSYNEQFF. Combining the CDR3 with reference TRBV7-9 and TRBJ2-1 gives the whole variable domain DTGVSQNPRHKITKRGQNVTFRCDPISEHNRLYWYRQTLGQGPEFLTYFQNEAQLEKSRLLSDRFSAERPKGSFSTLEIQRTEQGDSAMYLCASSFPRTKSSYNEQFFGPGTRLTVL.

This clonotype was observed many times. This sequence joins TRBV28 and TRBJ2-5; 9 positions agree with TRBD1. Germline V CDR1 and CDR2: MDHEN, SYDVKM. The CDR3 runs to 16 residues. J gave up 1 base and V 1 base, and 4 bases lay outside the gene matches. The CDR3 region has the DNA TGTGCCAGCAGTTTATATACAGGGGGCGTCCAAGAGACCCAGTACTTC. It translates to CASSLYTGGVQETQYF.

This clonotype was found a few times. The chain recombines TRBV3-1 with TRBJ2-5; D is undetermined. CDR3 size: 13 residues. The germline V gene encodes CDR1 LGHDT and CDR2 YNNKEL (reference sequence). V gave up 1 base and J gave up 3 bases, with 6 bases separating them. The CDR3 DNA follows: TGTGCCAGCAGCCAAGTTGGGGAAGAGACCCAGTACTTC. Translating gives CASSQVGEETQYF.

V gene TRBV14 combines with J gene TRBJ1-2; 9 nucleotides align to TRBD1. Trimming removed 1 base from V and 5 bases from J; junction bases left unmatched: 5. Germline CDR1 SGHDN, CDR2 FVKESK. The CDR3 length is 15 residues. The CDR3 coding sequence is TGTGCCAGCAGCCAAGGGCCGGGACAGGGATATGGCTACACCTTC. Encoded protein: CASSQGPGQGYGYTF.